The 5 T cell receptor beta chains presented below share a single source sample, sequenced in a study of blood T cell repertoires in COVID-19. Only in-frame clones appear in the TCRdb table, and some are missing; sequencing was by immunoSEQ multiplex PCR. The sample has some 93,000 clones; approximately 86% are singletons. The sequenced sample was peripheral blood. These receptors were taken from a man in his fifties or sixties with acute or convalescent COVID-19.

The chain combines TRBV2 with TRBJ1-2; 9 bases fit TRBD1. CDR1 is SNHLY, CDR2 FYNNEI, per germline. V was pared by 2 bases and J by 8 bases, with 6 bases of the junction left unmatched. The CDR3 contains 14 residues. The CDR3 here is CASSERTGVWGYTF. CDR3 coding DNA: TGTGCCAGCAGTGAACGGACAGGGGTCTGGGGCTACACCTTC.

CDR3 sequence: CASSPRLRGNTDTQYF. For the CDR3, the DNA is TGTGCCAGCTCACCAAGACTCCGAGGGAACACAGATACGCAGTATTTT. V gene TRBV18 combines with J gene TRBJ2-3; perhaps TRBD2 as D (5 bases). This CDR3 is built from 16 residues. The V gene lost 2 bases and the J gene lost 2 bases, with 14 bases spanning the gap. CDR1 is KGHSH and CDR2 is LQKENI in the germline V gene.

V and J are TRBV5-6 and TRBJ2-7; the D is unclear. The CDR3 spans 13 residues. V was trimmed by 0 bases and J by 3 bases, leaving 7 bases between them. The germline V gene has CDR1 SGHDT and CDR2 YYEEEE. The CDR3 loop is CASSLGRYYEQYF. CDR3 in DNA: TGTGCCAGCAGCTTGGGCAGGTACTACGAGCAGTACTTC. Supplemented by reference TRBV5-6 and TRBJ2-7, the full variable domain reads DAGVTQSPTHLIKTRGQQVTLRCSPKSGHDTVSWYQQALGQGPQFIFQYYEEEERQRGNFPDRFSGHQFPNYSSELNVNALLLGDSALYLCASSLGRYYEQYFGPGTRLTVT.

V usage is TRBV18 and J usage is TRBJ2-1; 7 bases align to TRBD1. Germline CDR1 reads KGHSH; CDR2 reads LQKENI. The length of the CDR3 is 13 residues. Trimming at V came to 4 bases and at J to 9 bases, leaving 6 bases not matched to a gene. The CDR3 DNA reads as TGTGCCAGCTCACTTGACAGGGCTGGTGAGCAGTTCTTC. It encodes CASSLDRAGEQFF.

The V call is TRBV5-5, the J call TRBJ1-3; maybe TRBD1 (5 bases). Germline assignment: CDR1 SGHKS and CDR2 YYEKEE (reference sequence). This CDR3 comprises 16 residues. V was cut by 4 bases and J by 0 bases, with 14 bases left in between. This chain's CDR3 is CASSPTDRSSGNTIYF. CDR3 nucleotides: TGTGCCAGCAGCCCTACTGACAGAAGCTCTGGAAACACCATATATTTT.